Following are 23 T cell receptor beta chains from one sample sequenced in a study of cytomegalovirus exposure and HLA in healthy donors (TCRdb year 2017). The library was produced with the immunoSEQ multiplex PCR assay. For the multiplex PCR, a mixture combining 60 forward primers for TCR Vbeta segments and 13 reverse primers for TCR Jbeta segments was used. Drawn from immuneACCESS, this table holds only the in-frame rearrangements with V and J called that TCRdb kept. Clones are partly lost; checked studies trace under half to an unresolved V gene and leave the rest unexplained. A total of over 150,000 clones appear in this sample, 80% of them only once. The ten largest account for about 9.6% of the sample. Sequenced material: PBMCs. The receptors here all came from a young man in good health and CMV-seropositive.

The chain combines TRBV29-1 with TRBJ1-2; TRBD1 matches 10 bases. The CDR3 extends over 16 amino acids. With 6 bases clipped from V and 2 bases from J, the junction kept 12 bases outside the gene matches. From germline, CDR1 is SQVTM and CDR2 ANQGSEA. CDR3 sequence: CSVVYRDRGLNYGYTF. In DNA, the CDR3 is TGCAGCGTCGTCTACCGGGACAGGGGATTAAACTATGGCTACACCTTC. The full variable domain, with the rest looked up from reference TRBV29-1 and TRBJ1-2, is SAVISQKPSRDICQRGTSLTIQCQVDSQVTMMFWYRQQPGQSLTLIATANQGSEATYESGFVIDKFPISRPNLTFSTLTVSNMSPEDSSIYLCSVVYRDRGLNYGYTFGSGTRLTVV.

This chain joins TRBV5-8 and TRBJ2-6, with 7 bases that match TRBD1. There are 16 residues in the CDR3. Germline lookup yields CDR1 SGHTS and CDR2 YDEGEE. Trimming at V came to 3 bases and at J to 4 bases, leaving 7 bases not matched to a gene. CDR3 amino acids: CASSSPGGTGANVLTF. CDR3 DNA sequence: TGTGCCAGCAGCTCGCCAGGGGGAACAGGGGCCAACGTCCTGACTTTC.

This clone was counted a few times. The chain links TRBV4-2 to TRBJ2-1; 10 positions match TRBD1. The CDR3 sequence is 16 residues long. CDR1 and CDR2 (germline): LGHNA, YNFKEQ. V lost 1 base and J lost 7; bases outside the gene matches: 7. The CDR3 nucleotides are TGTGCCAGCAGCCAAGTTTCGACAGGGGGCTTGAATGAGCAGTTCTTC. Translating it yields CASSQVSTGGLNEQFF.

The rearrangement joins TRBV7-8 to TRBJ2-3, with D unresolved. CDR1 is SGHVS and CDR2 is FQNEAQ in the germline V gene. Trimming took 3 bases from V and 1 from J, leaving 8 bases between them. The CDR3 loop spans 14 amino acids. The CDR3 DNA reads TGTGCCAGCAGCTTGTTGGGCGGCACAGATACGCAGTATTTT. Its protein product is CASSLLGGTDTQYF.

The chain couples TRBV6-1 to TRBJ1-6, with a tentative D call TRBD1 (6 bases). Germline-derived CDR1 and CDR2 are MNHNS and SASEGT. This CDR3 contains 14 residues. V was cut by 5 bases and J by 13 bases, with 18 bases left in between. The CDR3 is CASSTRQALSPLHF. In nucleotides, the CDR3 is TGTGCCAGCAGTACCCGACAGGCCCTCTCGCCCCTCCACTTT.

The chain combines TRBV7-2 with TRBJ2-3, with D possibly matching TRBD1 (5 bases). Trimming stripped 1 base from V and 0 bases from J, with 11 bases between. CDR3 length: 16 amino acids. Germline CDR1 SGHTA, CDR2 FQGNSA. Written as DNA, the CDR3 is TGTGCCAGCAGCTTAGTAGGGGCAGGGAGCACAGATACGCAGTATTTT. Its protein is CASSLVGAGSTDTQYF.

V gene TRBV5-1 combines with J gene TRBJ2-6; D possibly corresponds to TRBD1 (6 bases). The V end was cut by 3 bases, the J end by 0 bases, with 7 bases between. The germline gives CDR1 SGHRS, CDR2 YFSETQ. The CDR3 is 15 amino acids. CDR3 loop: CASSWDNSGANVLTF. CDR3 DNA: TGCGCCAGCAGCTGGGACAACTCTGGGGCCAACGTCCTGACTTTC.

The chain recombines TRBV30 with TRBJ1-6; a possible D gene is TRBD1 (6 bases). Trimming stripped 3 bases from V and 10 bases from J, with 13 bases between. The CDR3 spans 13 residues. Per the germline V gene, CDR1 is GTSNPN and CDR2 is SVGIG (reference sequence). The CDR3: CAWRRAGESPLHF. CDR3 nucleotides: TGTGCCTGGAGGCGGGCAGGGGAATCACCCCTCCACTTT.

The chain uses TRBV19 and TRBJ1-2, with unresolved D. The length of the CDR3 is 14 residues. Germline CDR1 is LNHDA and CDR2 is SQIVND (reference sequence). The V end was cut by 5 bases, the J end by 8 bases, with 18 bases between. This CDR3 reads CASSALLTNSGYTF. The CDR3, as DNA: TGTGCCAGTAGTGCCCTTCTGACTAATTCGGGCTACACCTTC.

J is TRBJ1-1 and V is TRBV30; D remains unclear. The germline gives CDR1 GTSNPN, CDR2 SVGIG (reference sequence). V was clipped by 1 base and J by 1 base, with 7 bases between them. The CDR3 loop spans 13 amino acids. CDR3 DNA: TGTGCCTGGAGTGCCGTATGGAACACTGAAGCTTTCTTT. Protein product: CAWSAVWNTEAFF.

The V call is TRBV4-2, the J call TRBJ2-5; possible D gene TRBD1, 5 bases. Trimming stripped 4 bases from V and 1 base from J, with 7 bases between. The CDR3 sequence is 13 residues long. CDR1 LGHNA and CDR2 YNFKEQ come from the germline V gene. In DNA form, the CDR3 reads TGTGCCAGCAGCCCAAGGGGCCAAGAGACCCAGTACTTC. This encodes CASSPRGQETQYF.

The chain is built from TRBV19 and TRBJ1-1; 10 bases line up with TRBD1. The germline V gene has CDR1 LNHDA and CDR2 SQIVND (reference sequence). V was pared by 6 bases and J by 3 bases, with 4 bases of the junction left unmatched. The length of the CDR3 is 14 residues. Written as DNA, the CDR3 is TGTGCCAGTAGGACAGGGGGCCAGTACACTGAAGCTTTCTTT. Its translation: CASRTGGQYTEAFF.

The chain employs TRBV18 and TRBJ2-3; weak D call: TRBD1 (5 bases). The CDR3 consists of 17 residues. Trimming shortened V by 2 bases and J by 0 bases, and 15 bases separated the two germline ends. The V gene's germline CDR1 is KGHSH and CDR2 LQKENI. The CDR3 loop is CASSPGLGRASTDTQYF. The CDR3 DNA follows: TGTGCCAGCTCACCAGGTCTTGGCAGGGCTAGCACAGATACGCAGTATTTT.

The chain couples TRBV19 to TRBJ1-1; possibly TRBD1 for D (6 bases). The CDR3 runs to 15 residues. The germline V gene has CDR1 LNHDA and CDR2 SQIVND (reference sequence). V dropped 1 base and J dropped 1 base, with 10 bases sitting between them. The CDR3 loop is CASSIGQAQNTEAFF. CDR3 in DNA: TGTGCCAGTAGTATAGGACAGGCGCAGAACACTGAAGCTTTCTTT.

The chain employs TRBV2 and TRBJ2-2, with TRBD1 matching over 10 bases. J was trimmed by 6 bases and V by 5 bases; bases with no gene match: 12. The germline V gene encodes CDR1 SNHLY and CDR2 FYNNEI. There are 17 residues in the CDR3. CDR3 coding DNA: TGTGCCAGCAGTTTAATCTCCGGGACAGGGGAATCCGGGGAGCTGTTTTTT. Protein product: CASSLISGTGESGELFF.

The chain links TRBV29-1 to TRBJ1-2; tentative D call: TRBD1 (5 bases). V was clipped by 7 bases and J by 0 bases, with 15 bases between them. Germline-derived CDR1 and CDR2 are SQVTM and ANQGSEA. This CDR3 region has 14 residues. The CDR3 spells CSGTTDPANYGYTF. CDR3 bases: TGCAGCGGAACGACAGACCCAGCTAACTATGGCTACACCTTC.

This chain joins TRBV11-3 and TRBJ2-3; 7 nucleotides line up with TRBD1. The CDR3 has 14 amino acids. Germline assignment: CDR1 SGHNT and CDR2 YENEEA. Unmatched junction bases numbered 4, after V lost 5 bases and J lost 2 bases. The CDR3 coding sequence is TGTGCCAGCAGCCCCGGGACAGTCACAGATACGCAGTATTTT. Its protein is CASSPGTVTDTQYF.

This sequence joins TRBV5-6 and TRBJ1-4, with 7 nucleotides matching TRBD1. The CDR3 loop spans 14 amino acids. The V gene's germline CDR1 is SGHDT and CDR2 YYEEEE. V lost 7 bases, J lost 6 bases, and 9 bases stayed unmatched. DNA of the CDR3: TGTGCCAGCGGGCGGGGACAGATCTATGAAAAACTGTTTTTT. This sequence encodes CASGRGQIYEKLFF.

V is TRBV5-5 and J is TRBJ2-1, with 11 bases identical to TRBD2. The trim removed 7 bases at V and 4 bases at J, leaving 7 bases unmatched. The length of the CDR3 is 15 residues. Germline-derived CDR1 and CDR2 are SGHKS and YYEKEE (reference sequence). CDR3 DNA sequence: TGTGCCAGCGTTCCACTAGCGGGAGTTTACAATGAGCAGTTCTTC. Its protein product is CASVPLAGVYNEQFF.

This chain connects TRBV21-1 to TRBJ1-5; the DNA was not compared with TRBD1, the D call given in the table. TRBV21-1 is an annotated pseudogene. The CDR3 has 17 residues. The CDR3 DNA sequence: TGTGCCAGCAGCAAAGCGCCCGACAGAAACTTCAATCAGCCCCAGCATTTT. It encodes CASSKAPDRNFNQPQHF.

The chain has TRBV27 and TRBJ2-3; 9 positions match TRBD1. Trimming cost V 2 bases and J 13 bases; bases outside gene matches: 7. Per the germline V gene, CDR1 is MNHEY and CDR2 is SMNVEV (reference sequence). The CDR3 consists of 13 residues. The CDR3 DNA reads TGTGCCAGCAGTTTAGCACAGGGGGCGCCTGAGTATTTT. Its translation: CASSLAQGAPEYF.

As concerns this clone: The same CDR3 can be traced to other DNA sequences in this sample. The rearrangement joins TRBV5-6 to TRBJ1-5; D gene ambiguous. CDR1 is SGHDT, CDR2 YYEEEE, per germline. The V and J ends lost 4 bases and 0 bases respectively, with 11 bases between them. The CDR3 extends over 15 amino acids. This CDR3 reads CASSQRGSSNQPQHF. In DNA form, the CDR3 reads TGTGCCAGCAGCCAACGGGGTTCTAGCAATCAGCCCCAGCATTTT. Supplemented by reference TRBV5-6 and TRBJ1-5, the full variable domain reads DAGVTQSPTHLIKTRGQQVTLRCSPKSGHDTVSWYQQALGQGPQFIFQYYEEEERQRGNFPDRFSGHQFPNYSSELNVNALLLGDSALYLCASSQRGSSNQPQHFGDGTRLSIL.

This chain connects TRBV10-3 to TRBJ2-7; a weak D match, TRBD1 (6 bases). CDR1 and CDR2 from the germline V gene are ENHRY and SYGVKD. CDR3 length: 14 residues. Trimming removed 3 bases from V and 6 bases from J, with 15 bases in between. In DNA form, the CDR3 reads TGTGCCATCAGTGAAGTCCACAGGGTCGGCGAGCAGTACTTC. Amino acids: CAISEVHRVGEQYF.